The sample holds a few counts of the clone carrying this T cell receptor beta chain. What it binds is unknown. This record belongs to a study of blood T cells in healthy people across ages. Study conclusions and caveats: Estimates drawn from one million T cells were deemed to understate diversity. Measured against age, TCR beta diversity per million T cells decreased in a roughly linear manner.

Primers used in a second PCR of roughly 7 to 12 cycles were a sample-barcoded 5' primer and a J-beta primer mix. One entry per CDR3 protein, called by TCRdb with MiXCR from the 5' RACE reads. Counted here are about 670,000 distinct CDR3 sequences, 40% to 45% occurring once; the ten biggest clones make up roughly 30%. The CDR3 is 17 amino acids. The V end was cut by 7 bases, the J end by 0 bases, with 19 bases between. Germline assignment: CDR1 MNHEY and CDR2 SVGEGT. The receptor was derived from a man older than 75 in good health. The gene calls are TRBV6-2 or TRBV6-3 and TRBJ2-4; D may be TRBD2 (6 bases). The sequencing input was blood. CDR3 region: CASISSGPAGAKNIQYF. The CDR3, as DNA: TGTGCCAGCATATCCAGCGGGCCTGCGGGAGCCAAAAACATTCAGTACTTC.